One and the same sample provided the 9 T cell receptor beta chains below, sequenced in a study of T-cell reconstitution after alpha-beta-depleted transplantation in children. Construction of the TCRbeta library involved unique molecular identifiers. Each CDR3 protein gets one entry after TCRdb re-called the PCR reads with MiXCR. Here the sample spans 120,000 to 150,000 distinct CDR3 sequences, around 8.8% being singletons. The sequenced sample was PBMCs, mostly from graft donor cells, obtained 180 days after TCRalphabeta/CD19-depleted stem cell transplant. The receptors stem from a female patient between 2 and 15 years old who had a stem cell transplant for congenital amegakaryocytic thrombocytopenia, so the T cells may come from the graft donor.

As for this clonotype: A much larger clone is a single base away; this may be a read error. V is TRBV28 and J is TRBJ2-2; the D gene is possibly TRBD1 (6 bases). This CDR3 has 17 amino acids. Per germline, CDR1 MDHEN and CDR2 SYDVKM. This CDR3 reads CASSLRQGSWDTVELFF. Written as DNA, the CDR3 is TGTGCCAGCAGTTTACGGCAGGGTAGTTGGGACACCGTGGAGCTGTTTTTT.

In regard to this clonotype: Germline is not matched at one junction end, which may reflect a read error. V is TRBV13 and J is TRBJ2-2, with a weak D call TRBD2 (6 bases). The CDR3 totals 17 residues. The V gene's germline CDR1 is PRHDT and CDR2 FYEKMQ (reference sequence). The CDR3 coding sequence is TGTGCCACCAGCTTAGGTTGGAGTCGGAGGGAAACCGGGGAGCTGTTTTTT. The encoded protein is CATSLGWSRRETGELFF.

The table lists this clonotype with many counts. J is TRBJ2-7 and V is TRBV2; no definite D call. The CDR3 is made up of 14 amino acids. Germline V gene sequence: CDR1 SNHLY, CDR2 FYNNEI. V was pared by 6 bases and J by 7 bases, with 19 bases between. The CDR3 protein is CASRDPGTMLEQYF. CDR3 in DNA: TGTGCCAGCAGAGACCCCGGCACAATGTTGGAGCAGTACTTC.

This clonotype was detected ten times or more. This rearrangement joins TRBV5-6 to TRBJ2-6, with D hard to call. Trimming cost V 5 bases and J 1 base, with 7 bases left between them. CDR3 size: 14 residues. Germline CDR1 and CDR2: SGHDT and YYEEEE. The CDR3 DNA reads TGTGCCAGCAGTTTAGTTTCTGGGGCCAACGTCCTGACTTTC. Encoded protein: CASSLVSGANVLTF. Looking up the rest from reference TRBV5-6 and TRBJ2-6 gives the full variable domain: DAGVTQSPTHLIKTRGQQVTLRCSPKSGHDTVSWYQQALGQGPQFIFQYYEEEERQRGNFPDRFSGHQFPNYSSELNVNALLLGDSALYLCASSLVSGANVLTFGAGSRLTVL.

This clonotype was seen only a few times. The J gene is TRBJ2-5, the V gene TRBV4-3; a weak D match, TRBD2 (6 bases). V shed 0 bases and J shed 3 bases, with 20 bases lying between them. Germline CDR1 reads LGHNA; CDR2 reads YSLEER. CDR3 length equals 18 residues. CDR3 coding DNA: TGCGCCAGCAGCCAAGATTGGGGTAGATTCAGGGAGGAAGAGACCCAGTACTTC. The encoded protein is CASSQDWGRFREEETQYF.

The chain combines TRBV20-1 with TRBJ1-4; D is ambiguous. CDR1 and CDR2 (germline): DFQATT, SNEGSKA (reference sequence). CDR3 length: 12 residues. The CDR3 is CATAGTNEKLFF. DNA for the CDR3: TGCGCCACAGCGGGAACTAATGAAAAACTGTTTTTT.

The chain links TRBV7-7 to TRBJ2-5; 7 nucleotides line up with TRBD1. This CDR3 has 16 residues. V lost 1 base, J lost 0 bases, and 5 bases stayed unmatched. Germline V gives CDR1 SSHAT, CDR2 FNYEAQ (reference sequence). CDR3 sequence reads: CASSLGGTVDQETQYF. CDR3 sequence (DNA): TGTGCCAGCAGCTTAGGGGGGACAGTTGACCAAGAGACCCAGTACTTC.

A word on this clonotype: A read error is possible here, since a much larger clone lies one base away. V and J are TRBV18 and TRBJ2-3; D is unclear. In germline, CDR1 is KGHSH, CDR2 LQKENI. CDR3 length: 14 residues. V gave up 6 bases and J gave up 8 bases, with 18 bases separating them. CDR3 in amino acids: CASSGCSTEGTQYF. The CDR3 coding sequence is TGTGCCAGCTCCGGGTGCAGTACAGAAGGTACGCAGTATTTT.

This clonotype occurred many times. This chain connects TRBV6-2 or TRBV6-3 to TRBJ1-1; no definite D call. There are 12 residues in the CDR3. V lost 2 bases and J lost 5, with 6 bases in between. Germline V gene data show CDR1 as MNHEY and CDR2 as SVGEGT. CDR3: CASSYDQTEAFF. As DNA, the CDR3 is TGTGCCAGCAGTTACGATCAAACTGAAGCTTTCTTT.